A single sample gave rise to the 11 T cell receptor beta chains below, sequenced in a study of TIL therapy for anti-PD-1-resistant metastatic lung cancer. The immunoSEQ assay was v3. Sequencing was performed with immunoSEQ multiplex PCR; in TCRdb, only in-frame clones are kept and a portion is missing. The data contain about 60,000 clones, more than 75% of them singletons. Time point indicated: pre-treatment sample, taken before nivolumab and TIL therapy. The sample was blood, taken at baseline. The receptors derive from a person aged 25-80 years with non-small cell lung cancer.

The DNA of the CDR3 is TGCGCCAGCAGCTTGGGGGCGGGGACCCAAACCGAGCAGTACTTC. Its translation: CASSLGAGTQTEQYF. The chain recombines TRBV5-1 with TRBJ2-7, with D perhaps matching TRBD2 (6 bases). V was cut by 0 bases and J by 6 bases, with 16 bases left in between. This CDR3 spans 15 amino acids. The V gene's germline CDR1 is SGHRS and CDR2 YFSETQ.

The chain recombines TRBV20-1 with TRBJ2-1; perhaps TRBD2 as D (5 bases). V lost 3 bases and J 8 bases, leaving 23 bases between the germline ends. The CDR3 covers 16 residues. CDR1 DFQATT and CDR2 SNEGSKA come from the germline V gene (reference sequence). For the CDR3, the DNA is TGCAGTGCTAGTGGGGTTAGCGCCCCTCGAGGTTATGAGCAGTTCTTC. It encodes CSASGVSAPRGYEQFF.

The CDR3 coding sequence is TGTGCCAGCAGTTTATTTTTTGGGGGGGCCTACGAGCAGTACTTC. Translation gives CASSLFFGGAYEQYF. The chain couples TRBV27 to TRBJ2-7; 7 nucleotides line up with TRBD2. This CDR3 has 15 residues. V shed 1 base and J 2 bases; nucleotides not matched to a gene: 5. CDR1 and CDR2 (germline): MNHEY, SMNVEV (reference sequence).

The CDR3 DNA follows: TGTGCCAGCAGCCCTATCGTGAACACCGGGGAGCTGTTTTTT. It yields the protein CASSPIVNTGELFF. The chain combines TRBV3-1 (or the pseudogene TRBV3-2) with TRBJ2-2; D call uncertain. Deletions cut 4 bases from V and 1 base from J, with 7 bases between. The CDR3 contains 14 residues. CDR1 LGHDT and CDR2 YNNKEL come from the germline V gene (reference sequence).

The chain carries TRBV7-8 and TRBJ2-5, with D unclear. V dropped 1 base and J dropped 4 bases, with 4 bases sitting between them. Germline loops: CDR1 SGHVS, CDR2 FQNEAQ. The CDR3 loop spans 12 amino acids. The CDR3 region is CASSLGRETQYF. Written as DNA, the CDR3 is TGTGCCAGCAGCTTAGGGCGAGAGACCCAGTACTTC.

The genes are TRBV27 and TRBJ2-7, with 11 nucleotides matching TRBD2. CDR3 length: 16 amino acids. V trimming: 2 bases; J trimming: 4 bases; junction bases outside the gene matches: 7. Germline V gene lookup returns CDR1 MNHEY and CDR2 SMNVEV (reference sequence). CDR3 in DNA: TGTGCCAGCAGTTTAGGGCTAGCGGGAGGTGGTTACGAGCAGTACTTC. This translates into CASSLGLAGGGYEQYF.

This sequence joins TRBV18 and TRBJ1-2, with 8 bases aligning to TRBD1. This CDR3 contains 17 residues. Germline V gene data show CDR1 as KGHSH and CDR2 as LQKENI. Trimming at V came to 2 bases and at J to 7 bases, leaving 15 bases not matched to a gene. CDR3 region: CASSPKGGEGTGRGYTF. The CDR3 nucleotides are TGTGCCAGCTCACCAAAAGGGGGCGAAGGGACAGGTCGTGGCTACACCTTC. The whole variable domain, remainder taken from reference TRBV18 and TRBJ1-2, is NAGVMQNPRHLVRRRGQEARLRCSPMKGHSHVYWYRQLPEEGLKFMVYLQKENIIDESGMPKERFSAEFPKEGPSILRIQQVVRGDSAAYFCASSPKGGEGTGRGYTFGSGTRLTVV.

The chain has TRBV5-1 and TRBJ2-1, with D perhaps TRBD2 (6 bases). Germline-derived CDR1 and CDR2 are SGHRS and YFSETQ. The CDR3 is made up of 15 amino acids. Deletions cut 0 bases from V and 4 bases from J, with 11 bases between. CDR3 loop: CASSLGAGSYNEQFF. The CDR3 DNA reads TGCGCCAGCAGCTTGGGGGCGGGATCATACAATGAGCAGTTCTTC.

The chain employs TRBV3-1 (or the pseudogene TRBV3-2) and TRBJ1-1; D is perhaps TRBD1 (6 bases). CDR1 is LGHDT and CDR2 is YNNKEL in the germline V gene (reference sequence). This CDR3 spans 16 amino acids. The germline V and J ends were trimmed by 0 bases and 1 base, with 12 bases remaining between them. CDR3 sequence reads: CASSQDLGASNTEAFF. CDR3 DNA sequence: TGTGCCAGCAGCCAAGATCTGGGGGCGTCGAACACTGAAGCTTTCTTT.

Details on this clone: An end of the junction does not agree with germline; a read error may underlie this. The chain uses TRBV2 and TRBJ2-1; TRBD2 matches 10 bases. This CDR3 has 11 amino acids. CDR1 is SNHLY and CDR2 is FYNNEI in the germline V gene. This chain's CDR3 is CASSPGLAMLF. The CDR3 nucleotides read TGTGCCAGCTCGCCGGGACTAGCGATGCTCTTC. Complete variable domain (other parts from reference TRBV2 and TRBJ2-1): EPEVTQTPSHQVTQMGQEVILRCVPISNHLYFYWYRQILGQKVEFLVSFYNNEISEKSEIFDDQFSVERPDGSNFTLKIRSTKLEDSAMYFCASSPGLAMLFGPGTRLTVL.

The chain links TRBV6-1 to TRBJ2-5; 10 nucleotides line up with TRBD2. Trimming cost V 0 bases and J 4 bases; bases outside gene matches: 2. The germline CDR1 and CDR2 sequences are MNHNS and SASEGT. The CDR3 is 15 amino acids. The CDR3 protein is CASSEAAGGPETQYF. As DNA, the CDR3 is TGTGCCAGCAGTGAAGCAGCGGGAGGGCCAGAGACCCAGTACTTC.